The 17 T cell receptor beta chains presented below share a single source sample, sequenced in a study of neoadjuvant nivolumab and ipilimumab in lung cancer (TCRdb year 2020). Receptor amplification or capture employed the immunoSEQ multiplex PCR assay. The table comes from immuneACCESS by way of TCRdb, which keeps in-frame sequences with V and J called. Part of the clones is missing from these tables; in studies checked, under half for an unresolved V gene and the rest for unknown reasons. For this sample there are about 38,000 clones; 89% appear just once. Jointly, the top ten make up approximately 3.3% of the sample. Read against the paper, the sample's time point label means: pretherapy, before neoadjuvant immune checkpoint inhibitors. The sequences come from peripheral blood, collected before neoadjuvant nivolumab, alone or with ipilimumab. These receptors all stem from an adult with non-small cell lung cancer.

The gene calls are TRBV7-9 and TRBJ2-1, with TRBD2 identical over 12 bases. This CDR3 spans 16 amino acids. Germline V gene data show CDR1 as SEHNR and CDR2 as FQNEAQ (reference sequence). The V segment lost 5 bases and the J segment 12 bases; nucleotides outside the gene matches: 14. The CDR3 DNA reads TGTGCCAGCAGCCTCAAGACTAGCGGGAGAGGGGGGGGGCAGTTCTTC. It yields the protein CASSLKTSGRGGGQFF.

The V gene is TRBV23-1, the J gene TRBJ2-3; 9 bases are a match to TRBD1. TRBV23-1 is filed as an ORF, its function uncertain. The CDR3 has 17 amino acids. The ends lost 5 bases at V and 1 base at J; junction bases unmatched: 10. The CDR3 DNA reads as TGCGCCAGCAGTTTCGAGGGACAGGGTGTGGGCACAGATACGCAGTATTTT. It encodes CASSFEGQGVGTDTQYF.

This clone has just a few counts. The V call is TRBV28, the J call TRBJ2-7; TRBD2 might be the D (7 bases). The CDR3 runs 15 residues. In germline, CDR1 is MDHEN, CDR2 SYDVKM. The V gene lost 0 bases and the J gene lost 6 bases, with 15 bases spanning the gap. This CDR3 reads CASSLWSTGGGEQYF. The CDR3 DNA reads TGTGCCAGCAGTTTATGGTCGACAGGCGGGGGCGAGCAGTACTTC.

This clone was detected once. The chain employs TRBV27 and TRBJ2-7, with TRBD1 as a possible D gene (6 bases). The CDR3 spans 13 residues. From germline, CDR1 is MNHEY and CDR2 SMNVEV (reference sequence). The V end was cut by 1 base, the J end by 7 bases, with 11 bases between. The CDR3 region has the DNA TGTGCCAGCAGTTTATTGGGCAGGGGTGAGCAGTACTTC. Amino acids: CASSLLGRGEQYF.

CDR3 coding DNA: TGTGCCTGGAGTCACAAAACCCCGGCGGGGAGCAATCAGCCCCAGCATTTT. Its protein product is CAWSHKTPAGSNQPQHF. The V call is TRBV30, the J call TRBJ1-5; D gene unclear. The length of the CDR3 is 17 residues. V lost 2 bases and J 1 base, leaving 18 bases between the germline ends. Germline CDR1 is GTSNPN and CDR2 is SVGIG (reference sequence).

V is TRBV9 and J is TRBJ2-3; perhaps TRBD1 as D (5 bases). Germline CDR1 SGDLS, CDR2 YYNGEE. CDR3 length: 18 amino acids. The germline V and J ends were trimmed by 1 base and 0 bases, with 18 bases remaining between them. The CDR3 coding sequence is TGTGCCAGCAGCGTATCCATCCCCGTAGGGGTTAGCACAGATACGCAGTATTTT. Translated: CASSVSIPVGVSTDTQYF.

The chain employs TRBV5-1 and TRBJ2-3; D possibly corresponds to TRBD2 (5 bases). V lost 1 base and J 5 bases, leaving 14 bases between the germline ends. The CDR3 loop spans 15 amino acids. Germline loops: CDR1 SGHRS, CDR2 YFSETQ. This chain's CDR3 is CASSLSQGRGDTQYF. The CDR3 nucleotides read TGCGCCAGCAGCTTGAGCCAAGGGAGAGGAGATACGCAGTATTTT.

The V call is TRBV15, the J call TRBJ2-7; 9 positions match TRBD2. Unmatched junction bases numbered 8, after V lost 3 bases and J lost 2 bases. Germline lookup yields CDR1 LNHNV and CDR2 YYDKDF (reference sequence). CDR3 length equals 16 residues. CDR3 amino acids: CATSREAGGGTYEQYF. The CDR3 DNA sequence: TGTGCCACCAGCAGGGAAGCGGGAGGTGGGACCTACGAGCAGTACTTC. Full variable domain (rest looked up from reference TRBV15 and TRBJ2-7): DAMVIQNPRYQVTQFGKPVTLSCSQTLNHNVMYWYQQKSSQAPKLLFHYYDKDFNNEADTPDNFQSRRPNTSFCFLDIRSPGLGDTAMYLCATSREAGGGTYEQYFGPGTRLTVT.

The CDR3 bases are TGCAGCATCCGGGACAGGGGGCTGGATGGCTACACCTTC. Translation: CSIRDRGLDGYTF. The chain joins TRBV29-1 to TRBJ1-2; 12 nucleotides agree with TRBD1. CDR1 and CDR2 (germline): SQVTM, ANQGSEA. The length of the CDR3 is 13 residues. Trimming took 8 bases from V and 6 from J; bases not matched to a gene: 7.

The chain joins TRBV7-8 to TRBJ1-2; possible D gene TRBD1, 5 bases. The CDR3 length is 14 residues. Germline values: CDR1 SGHVS, CDR2 FQNEAQ. The V gene lost 5 bases and the J gene lost 3 bases, with 13 bases spanning the gap. Here the CDR3 DNA reads TGTGCCAGCAGCCGCCGGGGAGGGGACTATGGCTACACCTTC. This sequence encodes CASSRRGGDYGYTF.

The chain carries TRBV30 and TRBJ1-3, with D possibly TRBD1 on 5 matching bases. CDR1 and CDR2 from the germline V gene are GTSNPN and SVGIG (reference sequence). V dropped 7 bases and J dropped 0 bases, with 19 bases sitting between them. This CDR3 has 16 residues. CDR3 DNA: TGTGCCTCACCAGGCGGGACTGGGAACTCTGGAAACACCATATATTTT. It specifies CASPGGTGNSGNTIYF.

The genes are TRBV19 and TRBJ1-1; D perhaps matches TRBD1 (6 bases). The germline V gene has CDR1 LNHDA and CDR2 SQIVND (reference sequence). V dropped 10 bases and J dropped 1 base, with 16 bases sitting between them. This CDR3 has 14 amino acids. CDR3 region: CATLRGASNTEAFF. The CDR3 coding sequence is TGTGCCACCCTCAGGGGCGCGTCGAACACTGAAGCTTTCTTT. Filled out from reference TRBV19 and TRBJ1-1, the complete variable domain reads DGGITQSPKYLFRKEGQNVTLSCEQNLNHDAMYWYRQDPGQGLRLIYYSQIVNDFQKGDIAEGYSVSREKKESFPLTVTSAQKNPTAFYLCATLRGASNTEAFFGQGTRLTVV.

The chain recombines TRBV11-3 with TRBJ2-2; no clear D. Germline CDR1 is SGHNT and CDR2 is YENEEA. The length of the CDR3 is 16 residues. V lost 4 bases to trimming and J lost 1 base, with 13 bases between them. The CDR3 sequence is CASSSGLGRNTGELFF. For the CDR3, the DNA is TGTGCCAGCAGCTCCGGTTTAGGGCGGAACACCGGGGAGCTGTTTTTT. The full variable domain, with the rest looked up from reference TRBV11-3 and TRBJ2-2, is EAGVVQSPRYKIIEKKQPVAFWCNPISGHNTLYWYLQNLGQGPELLIRYENEEAVDDSQLPKDRFSAERLKGVDSTLKIQPAELGDSAVYLCASSSGLGRNTGELFFGEGSRLTVL.

V gene TRBV4-1 combines with J gene TRBJ2-7; the match to TRBD1 covers 8 bases. The CDR3 is 15 amino acids. Trimming removed 3 bases from V and 2 bases from J; junction bases left unmatched: 6. Germline V CDR1 and CDR2: MGHRA, YSYEKL. The CDR3 nucleotides are TGCGCCAGCAGCCATGGACAGGGAATCACCTACGAGCAGTACTTC. Amino acid sequence: CASSHGQGITYEQYF.

The rearrangement joins TRBV4-1 to TRBJ2-6, with 14 bases fitting TRBD2. Germline trimming cut 3 bases from V and 4 bases from J; bases unmatched to any gene: 11. The V gene's germline CDR1 is MGHRA and CDR2 YSYEKL. The CDR3 sequence is 20 residues long. This chain's CDR3 is CASSHRTSGRSASGANVLTF. The CDR3 DNA is TGCGCCAGCAGCCATCGGACTAGCGGGAGGTCCGCCTCCGGGGCCAACGTCCTGACTTTC.

In this sample, this clone turned up once. The chain couples TRBV7-2 to TRBJ2-2; no clear D. Germline V CDR1 and CDR2: SGHTA, FQGNSA. The V end was cut by 1 base, the J end by 6 bases, with 6 bases between. The CDR3 has 13 amino acids. The CDR3, as DNA: TGTGCCAGCAGCTTAGTTAACGCCGGGGAGCTGTTTTTT. It is translated as CASSLVNAGELFF.

The rearrangement links TRBV7-9 to TRBJ2-7; TRBD1 aligns across 8 bases. V dropped 5 bases and J dropped 3; count of bases not matched to a gene: 6. CDR1 SEHNR and CDR2 FQNEAQ come from the germline V gene (reference sequence). This CDR3 has 14 residues. The CDR3 DNA reads TGTGCCAGCAGCCACGACAGGGGAAGCTACGAGCAGTACTTC. Amino acids: CASSHDRGSYEQYF.